The entry below describes one TCR beta chain. Antigen specificity is unknown. A single base separates this from a much larger clone, so it may be a read error. Profiled with immunoSEQ multiplex PCR; TCRdb holds only in-frame clones, not every one. The sample contains just over 200,000 clones, 60% to 80% of which appear only once. The germline gives CDR1 MNHEY, CDR2 SVGAGI. The junction had 1 base not matched to a gene; V was cut back by 5 bases and J by 1 base. This CDR3 is built from 13 residues. This sample stems from a study of cytotoxic CD8 clonotypes in ibrutinib-treated CLL. About the research overall: Of a cohort that held 11 to 12 relapsed/refractory and some 14 treatment-naive patients, about 18 were IGHV unmutated. After treatment lasting a median roughly 13 months, range 6 to 36, response samples were collected.

Findings of the study overall: Contraction or stability on treatment characterized the public clonotypes, which were uncommon.

This TCR was recovered from a human donor with chronic lymphocytic leukemia. This specimen was PBMCs, taken after 12 months of ibrutinib treatment. The J gene is TRBJ1-1, the V gene TRBV6-5; 7 bases agree with TRBD1. The CDR3 loop reads CASSRQGNTEAFF. CDR3 coding DNA: TGTGCCAGCAGTCGACAGGGGAACACTGAAGCTTTCTTT.